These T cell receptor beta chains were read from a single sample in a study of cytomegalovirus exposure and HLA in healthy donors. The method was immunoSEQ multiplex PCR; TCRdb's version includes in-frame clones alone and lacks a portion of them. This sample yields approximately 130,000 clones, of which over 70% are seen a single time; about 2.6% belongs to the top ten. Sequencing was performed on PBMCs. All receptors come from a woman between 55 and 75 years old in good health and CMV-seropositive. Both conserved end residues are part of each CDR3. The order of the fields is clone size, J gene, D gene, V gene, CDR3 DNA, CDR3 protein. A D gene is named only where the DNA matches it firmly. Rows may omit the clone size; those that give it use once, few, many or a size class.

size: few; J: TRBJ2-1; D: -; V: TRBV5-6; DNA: TGTGCCAGCAGCTTGGCTCAGGGTTGGAATGAGCAGTTCTTC; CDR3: CASSLAQGWNEQFF
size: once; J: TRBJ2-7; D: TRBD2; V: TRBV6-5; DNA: TGTGCCAGCAGTCCTTGGACTAGCGGGGTCTACGAGCAGTACTTC; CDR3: CASSPWTSGVYEQYF
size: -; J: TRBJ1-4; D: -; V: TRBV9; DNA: TGTGCCAGCAGCACCGGACTCCCGGGCGAAAAACTGTTTTTT; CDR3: CASSTGLPGEKLFF
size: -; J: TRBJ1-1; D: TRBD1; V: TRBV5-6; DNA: TGTGCCAGCAGCCTGGACAGGCGGGGGGCTTTCTTT; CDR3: CASSLDRRGAFF
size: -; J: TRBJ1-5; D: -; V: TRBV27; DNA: TGTGCCAGCAGTCCCCTCTGGGGACTTGATCAGCCCCAGCATTTT; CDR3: CASSPLWGLDQPQHF
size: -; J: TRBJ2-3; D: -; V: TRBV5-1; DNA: TGCGCCAGCAGGGGGCTGGAGCTTAGCACAGATACGCAGTATTTT; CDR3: CASRGLELSTDTQYF
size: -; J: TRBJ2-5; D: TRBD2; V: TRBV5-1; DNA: TGCGCCAGCAGCCAATACGGGGGGATAGAGACCCAGTACTTC; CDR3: CASSQYGGIETQYF
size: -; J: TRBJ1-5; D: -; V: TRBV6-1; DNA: TGTGCCAGCATCGGGGGTCATAGCAATCAGCCCCAGCATTTT; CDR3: CASIGGHSNQPQHF
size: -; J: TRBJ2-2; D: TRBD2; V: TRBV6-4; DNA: TGTGCCAGCAGTAGGGCGGGGGGGCATGGCGGGGAGCTGTTTTTT; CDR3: CASSRAGGHGGELFF
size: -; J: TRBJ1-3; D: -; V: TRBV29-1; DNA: TGCAGCGTTTCCCCTTACTCTGGAAACACCATATATTTT; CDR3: CSVSPYSGNTIYF
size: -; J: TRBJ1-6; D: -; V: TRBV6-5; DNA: TGTGCCAGCAGTTACTCGACATGGAATTCACCCCTCCACTTT; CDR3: CASSYSTWNSPLHF
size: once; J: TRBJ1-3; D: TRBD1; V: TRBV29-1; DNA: TGCAGCGTTGGACGGTGGGACAGCTCTGGAAACACCATATATTTT; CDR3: CSVGRWDSSGNTIYF
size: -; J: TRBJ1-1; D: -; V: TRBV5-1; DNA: TGCGCCAGCAGCCAGACAGCGGGGACGATTACTGAAGCTTTCTTT; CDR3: CASSQTAGTITEAFF
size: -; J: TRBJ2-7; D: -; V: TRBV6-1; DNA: TGTGCCAGCAGTAAAAAGGGGGTTTCCTACGAGCAGTACTTC; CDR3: CASSKKGVSYEQYF
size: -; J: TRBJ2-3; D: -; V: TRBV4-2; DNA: TGTGCCAGCAGCCAAGAAGCGGGGAGGGGGGCCGGGAATACGCAGTATTTT; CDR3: CASSQEAGRGAGNTQYF
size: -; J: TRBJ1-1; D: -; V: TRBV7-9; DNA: TGTGCCAGCAGACCCGCGGTAGCTGAAGCTTTCTTT; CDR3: CASRPAVAEAFF
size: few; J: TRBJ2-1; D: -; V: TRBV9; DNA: TGTGCCAGCAGCGCCGCGCGGGGAAATGAGCAGTTCTTC; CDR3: CASSAARGNEQFF
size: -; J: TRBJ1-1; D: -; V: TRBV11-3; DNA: TGTGCCAGCAGCTTGCGGGAAGGGGACACTGAAGCTTTCTTT; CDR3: CASSLREGDTEAFF
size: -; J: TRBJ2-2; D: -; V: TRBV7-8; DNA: TGTGCCAGCAGGTCGAGGAACACCGGGGAGCTGTTTTTT; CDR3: CASRSRNTGELFF
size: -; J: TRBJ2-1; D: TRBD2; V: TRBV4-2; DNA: TGTGCCAGCAGCCAAGGGGGTAGCGGGGGGGCCCGTCAGTATGAGCAGTTCTTC; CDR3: CASSQGGSGGARQYEQFF
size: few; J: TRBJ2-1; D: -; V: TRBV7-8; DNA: TGTGCCAGCAGCTTAGGACGTCCGGGGGTCGGTGAGCAGTTCTTC; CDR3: CASSLGRPGVGEQFF
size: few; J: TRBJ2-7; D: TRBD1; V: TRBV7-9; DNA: TGTGCCAGCAGCTTACCGGGACAGGGGTACGAGCAGTACTTC; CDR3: CASSLPGQGYEQYF
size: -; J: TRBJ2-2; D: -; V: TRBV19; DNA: TGTGCCAGTAGTATAGCCCGCCGGACCGGGGAGCTGTTTTTT; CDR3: CASSIARRTGELFF
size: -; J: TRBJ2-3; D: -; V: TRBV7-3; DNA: TGTGCCAGCAGCTCCCCTGCGGGTACGCAGTATTTT; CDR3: CASSSPAGTQYF
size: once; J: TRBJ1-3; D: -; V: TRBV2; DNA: TGTGCCAGCAGTGATCCGGGATCGGGTAGAAGAAACACCATATATTTT; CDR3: CASSDPGSGRRNTIYF
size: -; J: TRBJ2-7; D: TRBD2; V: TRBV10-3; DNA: TGTGCCATCAGTTCAACTAGCGGGGGTAGCCTGAGGTACGAGCAGTACTTC; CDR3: CAISSTSGGSLRYEQYF
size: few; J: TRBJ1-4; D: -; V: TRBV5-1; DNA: TGCGCCAGCAGCTTGGGGACAGACAACTTGGGTGAAAAACTGTTTTTT; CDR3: CASSLGTDNLGEKLFF
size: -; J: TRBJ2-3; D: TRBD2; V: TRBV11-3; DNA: TGTGCCAGCAGCTTAGGGACTAGCGGGGCCACAGATACGCAGTATTTT; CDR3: CASSLGTSGATDTQYF
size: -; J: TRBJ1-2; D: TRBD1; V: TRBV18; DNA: TGTGCCAGCTCACAAGGACAGGGCGGCTACACCTTC; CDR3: CASSQGQGGYTF
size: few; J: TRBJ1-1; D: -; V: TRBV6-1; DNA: TGTGCCAGCAGTGAAGCGCGGGGGAACACTGAAGCTTTCTTT; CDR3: CASSEARGNTEAFF
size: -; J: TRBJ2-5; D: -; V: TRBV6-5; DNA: TGTGCCAGCCGAAACACAGGGCAAGAGACCCAGTACTTC; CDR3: CASRNTGQETQYF
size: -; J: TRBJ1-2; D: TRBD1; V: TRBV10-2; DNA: TGCGCCAGCAGTGAAGGGACAGGGTATGGCTACACCTTC; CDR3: CASSEGTGYGYTF
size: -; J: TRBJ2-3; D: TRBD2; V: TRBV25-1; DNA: TGTGCCAGCACTGCGGGGGGGCCGTTAGTTACAGATACGCAGTATTTT; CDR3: CASTAGGPLVTDTQYF
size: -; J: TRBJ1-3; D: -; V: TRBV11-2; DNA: TGTGCCAGCAGCCCTTATAGCCAGGGGAACACCATATATTTT; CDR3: CASSPYSQGNTIYF
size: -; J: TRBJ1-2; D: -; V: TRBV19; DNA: TGTGCCAGTAGTTCGTGGATCTCGGGTGGCTACACCTTC; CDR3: CASSSWISGGYTF
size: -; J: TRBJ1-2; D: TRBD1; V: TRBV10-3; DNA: TGTGCCATCAGTGATGGTTTAGAGGGGGCGAACGGCTATGGCTACACCTTC; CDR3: CAISDGLEGANGYGYTF
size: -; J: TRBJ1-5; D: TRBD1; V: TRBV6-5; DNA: TGTGCCAGCAGGCTACAGGGGAATCAGCCCCAGCATTTT; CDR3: CASRLQGNQPQHF
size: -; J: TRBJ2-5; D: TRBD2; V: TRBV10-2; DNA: TGCGCCAGCAGTGAGTCGACTAGCGGGAGCCATTTGACCCAGTACTTC; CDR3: CASSESTSGSHLTQYF
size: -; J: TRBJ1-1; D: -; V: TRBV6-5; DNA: TGTGCCAGCAGTGACAACTGGTACACTGAAGCTTTCTTT; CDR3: CASSDNWYTEAFF
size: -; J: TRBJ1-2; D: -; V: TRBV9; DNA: TGTGCCAGCAGCGTAGCGTCAGGTTATAACTATGGCTACACCTTC; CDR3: CASSVASGYNYGYTF
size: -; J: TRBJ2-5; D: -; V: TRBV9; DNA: TGTGCCAGCAGCGTAGTTTCAGGAGAGACCCAGTACTTC; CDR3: CASSVVSGETQYF
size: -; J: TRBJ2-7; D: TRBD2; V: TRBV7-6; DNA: TGCGCCAGCAGCTTAGAAGCTAGCGGGGGGATCTACGAGCAGTACTTC; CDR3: CASSLEASGGIYEQYF
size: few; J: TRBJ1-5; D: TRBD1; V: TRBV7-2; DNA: TGTGCCAGCAGCCCTGACAGGGATCAGCCCCAGCATTTT; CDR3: CASSPDRDQPQHF
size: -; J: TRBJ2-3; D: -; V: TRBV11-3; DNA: TGTGCCAGCAGCCGTAGCACAGATACGCAGTATTTT; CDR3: CASSRSTDTQYF
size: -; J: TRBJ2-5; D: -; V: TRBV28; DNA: TGTGCCAGCAGTTTTAGTCGGAGCCAAGAGACCCAGTACTTC; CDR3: CASSFSRSQETQYF
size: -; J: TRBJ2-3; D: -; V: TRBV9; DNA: TGTGCCAGCAGCCCCGAGGCCCAGATCGATACGCAGTATTTT; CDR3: CASSPEAQIDTQYF
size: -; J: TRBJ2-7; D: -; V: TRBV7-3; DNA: TGTGCCAGCAGCTTATCTAGCGACTCCTACGAGCAGTACTTC; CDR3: CASSLSSDSYEQYF
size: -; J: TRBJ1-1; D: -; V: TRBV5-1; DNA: TGCGCCAGCAGCTTGGCCGGGCAGGGGAACACTGAAGCTTTCTTT; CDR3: CASSLAGQGNTEAFF
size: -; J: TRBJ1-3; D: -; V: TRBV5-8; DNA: TGTGCCACGGGGGACCTGAGCTCTGGAAACACCATATATTTT; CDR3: CATGDLSSGNTIYF